This T cell receptor beta chain was found in a study of T cell clonality in common variable immunodeficiency. Whole-study findings and limits: Compared with controls, CVID subjects had fewer shared TCRbeta clones. Reportedly, TCR beta sequences from common variable immunodeficiency showed fewer deletions and N-nucleotide insertions.

This clone was observed many times. Its target is unknown. The CDR3 is cut off 3 residues early in the read; its end comes from the germline J gene. J gave up 6 bases and V 5 bases, and 3 bases lay outside the gene matches. This CDR3 region has 12 residues. Germline V gene sequence: CDR1 SQVTM, CDR2 ANQGSEA. Diagnosis required reduced IgG, IgA and/or IgM with specific antibody deficiency. CVID subjects had received replacement immunoglobulin for at least one year. Donors gave about 5 to 8.5 ml heparinized peripheral whole blood. Produced via immunoSEQ multiplex PCR; TCRdb's table is partial and in-frame only. The table lists around 9,200 clones, with no singletons.

The source is a human donor with common variable immunodeficiency. The source material was peripheral blood mononuclear cells. This chain connects TRBV29-1 to TRBJ2-3; 9 bases are a match to TRBD2. CDR3 DNA, as far as it was read: TGCAGCGTTTCCGGACTAGCGGATACG. This codes for CSVSGLADT. The whole CDR3 sequence reads CSVSGLADTQYF.